Below, 15 T cell receptor beta chains from the same sample are listed, as sequenced in a study of T cell repertoires in cytomegalovirus infection. TCRdb called the reads again in MiXCR, with one record for every CDR3 protein. The sample lists under 600,000 distinct CDR3 sequences; 16% were seen once. The sequenced sample was CD8+ T cells from PBMCs. These receptors all come from a human donor in good health (CMV status not recorded). Some clones in this sample may be carry-over from other donors' samples.

This clonotype occurred a few times. This chain joins TRBV4-1 and TRBJ2-2; the match to TRBD2 covers 7 bases. CDR1 is MGHRA and CDR2 is YSYEKL in the germline V gene. This CDR3 contains 14 residues. Losses at the gene ends were 2 bases for V and 5 bases for J; bases not matched to a gene: 2. The CDR3 is CASSQREGTGELFF. The CDR3 region has the DNA TGCGCCAGCAGCCAAAGGGAGGGGACCGGGGAGCTGTTTTTT.

The chain links TRBV2 to TRBJ2-1; 8 bases are shared with TRBD2. With 2 bases clipped from V and 5 bases from J, the junction kept 14 bases outside the gene matches. Germline V gives CDR1 SNHLY, CDR2 FYNNEI. CDR3 size: 18 residues. In DNA, the CDR3 is TGTGCCAGCAGTGAAATCCCTTCTACGGGGGGGCTAAACAATGAGCAGTTCTTC. Translating it yields CASSEIPSTGGLNNEQFF.

This clonotype was counted at least ten times. J is TRBJ2-7 and V is TRBV7-9; TRBD1 matches at 9 bases. The CDR3 is 17 amino acids. V was clipped by 5 bases and J by 1 base; unmatched bases: 12. Germline V lookup: CDR1 SEHNR, CDR2 FQNEAQ (reference sequence). The CDR3 sequence is CASSPPVVDRGSYEQYF. The CDR3 coding sequence is TGTGCCAGCAGCCCCCCGGTGGTGGACAGGGGTTCCTACGAGCAGTACTTC.

Only a few counts were recorded for this clonotype. This sequence joins TRBV12-3 or TRBV12-4 and TRBJ1-4; weak D call: TRBD1 (6 bases). The V end was cut by 3 bases, the J end by 8 bases, with 13 bases between. The CDR3 has 14 amino acids. CDR3 nucleotides: TGTGCCAGCAGTTTTGGGGGGGCTAGAGAAAAACTGTTTTTT. Encoded protein: CASSFGGAREKLFF.

This clonotype was observed many times. This chain connects TRBV12-3 or TRBV12-4 to TRBJ2-2; TRBD2 aligns across 8 bases. Trimming removed 3 bases from V and 8 bases from J; junction bases left unmatched: 8. There are 15 residues in the CDR3. Here the CDR3 DNA reads TGTGCCAGCAGTTTCTTCGCGGGAGGTACGGGGGAGCTGTTTTTT. Translated, it gives CASSFFAGGTGELFF.

This clonotype was seen repeatedly, ten times or more. The J gene is TRBJ2-5, the V gene TRBV12-3 or TRBV12-4, with a tentative D call TRBD2 (6 bases). Trimming left V 5 bases short and J 4 bases short, with 14 bases between. The CDR3 contains 14 residues. In nucleotides, the CDR3 is TGTGCCAGCAGTCCGGGCCTGGGGGGAGAGACCCAGTACTTC. It specifies CASSPGLGGETQYF.

The V and J genes are TRBV9 and TRBJ2-7; no definite D call. The CDR3 consists of 12 residues. From germline, CDR1 is SGDLS and CDR2 YYNGEE. Trimming cost V 3 bases and J 3 bases, with 7 bases left between them. The CDR3 reads CASSGRNYEQYF. CDR3 coding DNA: TGTGCCAGCAGCGGACGTAACTACGAGCAGTACTTC. The full variable domain, rest sourced from reference TRBV9 and TRBJ2-7, is DSGVTQTPKHLITATGQRVTLRCSPRSGDLSVYWYQQSLDQGLQFLIQYYNGEERAKGNILERFSAQQFPDLHSELNLSSLELGDSALYFCASSGRNYEQYFGPGTRLTVT.

V is TRBV28 and J is TRBJ1-5, with TRBD1 matching 7 bases. Germline V gene sequence: CDR1 MDHEN, CDR2 SYDVKM. This CDR3 is built from 20 residues. Germline trimming cut 5 bases from V and 2 bases from J; bases unmatched to any gene: 21. In DNA, the CDR3 is TGTGCCAGCAGTAATACCGTACAGGGGCTTCTTTCCACCCGCAATCAGCCCCAGCATTTT. Translating it yields CASSNTVQGLLSTRNQPQHF.

The rearrangement uses TRBV6-5 and TRBJ1-5, with 7 nucleotides matching TRBD1. The V gene's germline CDR1 is MNHEY and CDR2 SVGAGI. Trimming cost V 10 bases and J 0 bases; bases outside gene matches: 9. The CDR3 has 15 residues. CDR3: CATGRDRTSNQPQHF. CDR3 DNA: TGTGCCACAGGAAGGGACAGAACTAGCAATCAGCCCCAGCATTTT.

This clonotype was counted ten times or more. The chain uses TRBV6-2 or TRBV6-3 and TRBJ2-1; 10 positions agree with TRBD2. Germline values: CDR1 MNHEY, CDR2 SVGEGT. Unmatched junction bases numbered 13, after V lost 0 bases and J lost 8 bases. There are 18 residues in the CDR3. CDR3 bases: TGTGCCAGCAGTTACTCGATTATGCCAGCGGGGGGGCCTCATGAGCAGTTCTTC. It yields the protein CASSYSIMPAGGPHEQFF.

There are a few counts of this clonotype. V usage is TRBV27 and J usage is TRBJ2-3, with a weak D call TRBD2 (5 bases). This CDR3 has 13 amino acids. Germline V gene data show CDR1 as MNHEY and CDR2 as SMNVEV (reference sequence). V lost 3 bases and J 11 bases, leaving 15 bases between the germline ends. CDR3 residues: CASSLSAETMQYF. In DNA form, the CDR3 reads TGTGCCAGCAGTTTGTCAGCAGAGACTATGCAGTATTTT.

The CDR3 protein is CASSLVGGRGEQFF. The CDR3 DNA follows: TGTGCCAGCAGTTTGGTCGGGGGCCGGGGTGAGCAGTTCTTC. The V call is TRBV12-3 or TRBV12-4, the J call TRBJ2-1; D might be TRBD1 or TRBD2, each matching 6 bases. V lost 3 bases, J lost 9 bases, and 15 bases lay in between. This CDR3 is built from 14 residues.

This clonotype occurred many times. The rearrangement joins TRBV6-1 to TRBJ1-2; D remains unclear. The CDR3 extends over 15 amino acids. Germline CDR1 and CDR2: MNHNS and SASEGT. Trimming took 2 bases from V and 8 from J, leaving 18 bases between them. The CDR3 nucleotides read TGTGCCAGCAGTGAATTGACGCTCTCGGTAGTGGGCTACACCTTC. Translation: CASSELTLSVVGYTF.

The sample holds many counts of this clonotype. The chain uses TRBV12-3 or TRBV12-4 and TRBJ1-3; D is uncertain. This CDR3 comprises 14 residues. V dropped 8 bases and J dropped 0 bases, with 11 bases sitting between them. CDR3 nucleotide sequence: TGTGCCAGCTCAACCCGGTTCTCTGGAAACACCATATATTTT. Residues: CASSTRFSGNTIYF.

The count of this clonotype is one. A read error may explain this, as a much larger clone is one base away. The chain recombines TRBV7-4 with TRBJ1-2, with a possible D match to TRBD1 (5 bases). The CDR3 consists of 12 residues. CDR1 is SGHVT, CDR2 SQSDAQ, per germline. Between the trimmed V and J ends, which lost 4 bases and 8 bases, there was a span of 11 bases. Here the CDR3 DNA reads TGTGCCAGCAGCTCGGGACCGGCGGGCTACACCTTC. Its translation is CASSSGPAGYTF.